What follows are 15 T cell receptor beta chains derived from one specimen sequenced in a study of shared clonotypes between healthy human individuals. Clones were sequenced by immunoSEQ multiplex PCR, and TCRdb holds only the in-frame ones, with some missing. This table has 650,000 to 750,000 clones, about two thirds appearing once. The sequencing sample was made of memory CD4+ T cells sorted from blood. Subset described: CD45RA-negative fraction. These receptors all come from a woman under 40 in good health.

This clone was seen a handful of times. The rearrangement joins TRBV19 to TRBJ1-5; D is undetermined. The CDR3 sequence is 16 residues long. The V and J ends lost 2 bases and 3 bases respectively, with 14 bases between them. Germline lookup yields CDR1 LNHDA and CDR2 SQIVND (reference sequence). The CDR3 loop is CASSISWQTNNQPQHF. CDR3 nucleotides: TGTGCCAGTAGTATATCCTGGCAGACTAACAATCAGCCCCAGCATTTT.

This chain links TRBV28 with TRBJ2-2; D not certain. The germline CDR1 and CDR2 sequences are MDHEN and SYDVKM. V was trimmed by 3 bases and J by 0 bases, leaving 8 bases between them. CDR3 size: 15 residues. As DNA, the CDR3 is TGTGCCAGCAGTTTCGAAACGCCGAACACCGGGGAGCTGTTTTTT. Amino acid sequence: CASSFETPNTGELFF.

This chain connects TRBV28 to TRBJ1-2; unclear D gene. Germline V gives CDR1 MDHEN, CDR2 SYDVKM. The CDR3 runs 14 residues. Between the trimmed V and J ends, which lost 7 bases and 8 bases, there was a span of 20 bases. The CDR3 loop reads CASIPRPQSPGYTF. For the CDR3, the DNA is TGTGCCAGCATCCCTAGGCCACAATCCCCGGGCTACACCTTC.

Turning to this clone: Other DNA sequences in the same sample also yield this CDR3. The rearrangement joins TRBV5-1 to TRBJ2-3; D remains unclear. V gave up 0 bases and J gave up 4 bases, with 9 bases separating them. The V gene's germline CDR1 is SGHRS and CDR2 YFSETQ. This CDR3 comprises 14 residues. The CDR3 spells CASSLGDSADTQYF. The CDR3 region has the DNA TGCGCCAGCAGCTTGGGAGATAGTGCAGATACGCAGTATTTT.

The rearrangement links TRBV7-6 to TRBJ2-7; tentatively, D is TRBD1 (6 bases). The CDR3 covers 11 residues. Germline values: CDR1 SGHVS, CDR2 FNYEAQ. V was shortened by 3 bases and J by 7 bases, with 7 bases between the two germline ends. CDR3 sequence (DNA): TGTGCCAGCAGCTTCACAGGGGAGCAGTACTTC. It specifies CASSFTGEQYF.

The V and J genes are TRBV5-4 and TRBJ1-5; 8 nucleotides match TRBD1. V gave up 4 bases and J gave up 0 bases; unmatched junction bases: 9. Per the germline V gene, CDR1 is SGHNT and CDR2 is YYREEE (reference sequence). The CDR3 runs 17 residues. The CDR3 loop reads CASSGGTGSYSNQPQHF. The CDR3 DNA is TGTGCCAGCAGCGGCGGGACAGGCAGCTATAGCAATCAGCCCCAGCATTTT.

There are a few counts of this clone. This sequence joins TRBV14 and TRBJ1-1; perhaps TRBD1 as D (6 bases). The germline V and J ends were trimmed by 0 bases and 4 bases, with 9 bases remaining between them. Germline CDR1 and CDR2: SGHDN and FVKESK. This CDR3 comprises 14 residues. This CDR3 reads CASSQEGGGTEAFF. CDR3 in DNA: TGTGCCAGCAGCCAAGAAGGGGGAGGCACTGAAGCTTTCTTT.

The chain employs TRBV11-2 and TRBJ2-7, with TRBD2 matching over 7 bases. Losses at the gene ends were 6 bases for V and 7 bases for J; bases not matched to a gene: 9. The CDR3 is made up of 13 amino acids. Germline V gene sequence: CDR1 SGHAT, CDR2 FQNNGV. The CDR3 DNA sequence: TGTGCCAGCAGGGGAGGGCTTATGCGGGAGCAGTACTTC. This codes for CASRGGLMREQYF.

This clone has just one count. V gene TRBV5-1 combines with J gene TRBJ2-1; D is undetermined. Germline V gene data show CDR1 as SGHRS and CDR2 as YFSETQ. Trimming removed 2 bases at V and 6 bases at J, with 3 bases between. This CDR3 is built from 11 residues. The CDR3 loop reads CASSFTNEQFF. Written as DNA, the CDR3 is TGCGCCAGCAGCTTCACCAATGAGCAGTTCTTC. Complete variable domain (other parts from reference TRBV5-1 and TRBJ2-1): KAGVTQTPRYLIKTRGQQVTLSCSPISGHRSVSWYQQTPGQGLQFLFEYFSETQRNKGNFPGRFSGRQFSNSRSEMNVSTLELGDSALYLCASSFTNEQFFGPGTRLTVL.

V and J are TRBV20-1 and TRBJ2-1; tentatively, D is TRBD2 (5 bases). Germline assignment: CDR1 DFQATT and CDR2 SNEGSKA (reference sequence). V lost 2 bases and J 10 bases, leaving 6 bases between the germline ends. The CDR3 spans 10 residues. The CDR3 spells CSARREEQFF. CDR3 in DNA: TGCAGTGCTAGACGGGAAGAGCAGTTCTTC.

This chain uses TRBV4-1 with TRBJ1-1, with a possible D match to TRBD1 (5 bases). Germline CDR1 is MGHRA and CDR2 is YSYEKL. Trimming removed 1 base from V and 3 bases from J, with 12 bases in between. The CDR3 loop spans 15 amino acids. DNA of the CDR3: TGCGCCAGCAGCCAAGGAAGGGGCGGGTACACTGAAGCTTTCTTT. Its translation: CASSQGRGGYTEAFF.

The chain's CDR3 is CASTSGQGGGGPLHF. CDR3 DNA: TGTGCCAGCACTTCGGGACAGGGGGGCGGAGGACCCCTCCACTTT. This rearrangement joins TRBV28 to TRBJ1-6, with 11 bases that match TRBD1. V lost 7 bases, J lost 12 bases, and 11 bases stayed unmatched. The CDR3 sequence is 15 residues long. The germline V gene has CDR1 MDHEN and CDR2 SYDVKM.

The chain joins TRBV7-2 to TRBJ2-2; the match to TRBD2 covers 10 bases. V gave up 5 bases and J gave up 2 bases; unmatched junction bases: 5. The CDR3 is 16 residues long. Germline assignment: CDR1 SGHTA and CDR2 FQGNSA. Written as DNA, the CDR3 is TGTGCCAGCAGCCGTCGGACTAGCGGCAACACCGGGGAGCTGTTTTTT. Its translation: CASSRRTSGNTGELFF.

This clone was found many times. The chain has TRBV19 and TRBJ2-2; tentatively, D is TRBD2 (5 bases). With 7 bases removed from V and 4 bases from J, the gap between germline ends came to 13 bases. Germline V gene lookup returns CDR1 LNHDA and CDR2 SQIVND (reference sequence). CDR3 length equals 14 residues. The CDR3 nucleotides are TGTGCCAGTAAGGGAGTCGCGAGCACCGGGGAGCTGTTTTTT. This encodes CASKGVASTGELFF.

The chain has TRBV9 and TRBJ2-7; 11 bases agree with TRBD1. Losses at the gene ends were 3 bases for V and 0 bases for J; bases not matched to a gene: 2. Germline lookup yields CDR1 SGDLS and CDR2 YYNGEE. The CDR3 is 15 amino acids. The CDR3 coding sequence is TGTGCCAGCAGCGGGGACAGGGGGATCTCCTACGAGCAGTACTTC. Residues: CASSGDRGISYEQYF.